Below are 32 T cell receptor beta chains sequenced from a single sample in a study of T cells expressing NK-cell markers (dated by TCRdb to 2020 to 2021). Preparation of the library involved 5' RACE. TCRdb names Illumina HiSeq 2000 as the instrument used. TCRdb reprocessed the reads and provides one entry for every CDR3 protein sequence; no DNA is given. The table for this sample records fewer than 200,000 distinct CDR3 sequences. Of the sample, about 18% is held by the ten largest clones. Input material: blood T cells: a sorted CD56 or NKG2C T cell subset, CD4+ or CD8+ T cells, or bulk PBMC T cells (not recorded which). The origin of the receptors is a woman between 18 and 69 years old in good health.

The rearrangement links TRBV6-8 to TRBJ2-5; the TCRdb D gene call, TRBD1, has no DNA to confirm it. The CDR3 covers 13 residues. Germline lookup yields CDR1 MNHGY and CDR2 SAAAGT. The CDR3 here is CASTAPSRETQYF.

The chain couples TRBV6-5 to TRBJ2-7; the TRBD1 assignment by TCRdb is unverifiable without DNA. The CDR3 has 16 residues. Germline assignment: CDR1 MNHEY and CDR2 SVGAGI. The CDR3 here is CASSYSGTAPGSEQYF.

The chain couples TRBV6-1 to TRBJ2-3. The CDR3 is made up of 15 amino acids. CDR1 and CDR2 (germline): MNHNS, SASEGT. This CDR3 reads CASRRGPTSTDTQYF.

This chain uses TRBV10-3 with TRBJ2-6; TCRdb gives TRBD1 as the D gene, but with no DNA this cannot be confirmed. Germline CDR1 reads ENHRY; CDR2 reads SYGVKD. The CDR3 covers 15 residues. The CDR3: CAIKDRGAGANVLTF.

The gene calls are TRBV10-2 and TRBJ2-1; TCRdb's assignment of TRBD1 cannot be checked, as there is no DNA. This CDR3 comprises 15 residues. Germline V gene sequence: CDR1 WSHSY, CDR2 SAAADI. The CDR3 protein is CASRKQGRGYNEQFF.

The chain carries TRBV5-1 and TRBJ2-7; TCRdb proposes TRBD1, but this gene call is untestable without DNA. The CDR3 sequence is 15 residues long. The germline CDR1 and CDR2 sequences are SGHRS and YFSETQ. CDR3 amino acids: CASSGRTGTSYEQYF.

This sequence joins TRBV20-1 and TRBJ2-7; TCRdb's D gene call, TRBD1, goes unchecked for lack of DNA. CDR3 length: 14 amino acids. Germline V gene lookup returns CDR1 DFQATT and CDR2 SNEGSKA (reference sequence). This CDR3 reads CSASGARSEGEQYF.

This rearrangement joins TRBV5-1 to TRBJ1-6; TCRdb reports TRBD1, a call that lacks DNA to check it against. Germline V gene lookup returns CDR1 SGHRS and CDR2 YFSETQ. The CDR3 runs 15 residues. The CDR3 spells CASSLDRGQNSPLHF.

The chain uses TRBV7-2 and TRBJ1-1. Germline V gene sequence: CDR1 SGHTA, CDR2 FQGNSA. The CDR3 is made up of 15 amino acids. CDR3 in amino acids: CASSLAGVGNTEAFF.

This chain connects TRBV5-6 to TRBJ2-5; TCRdb calls TRBD1, which cannot be checked without DNA. The CDR3 is 13 amino acids. CDR1 is SGHDT and CDR2 is YYEEEE in the germline V gene. The CDR3 reads CASSKQGSETQYF.

The J gene is TRBJ2-7, the V gene TRBV6-5; TCRdb's D gene call, TRBD1, goes unchecked for lack of DNA. Germline-derived CDR1 and CDR2 are MNHEY and SVGAGI. The CDR3 has 15 amino acids. This CDR3 is CASSSGQMSSYEQYF.

This chain joins TRBV30 and TRBJ2-5. The CDR3 totals 12 residues. Germline CDR1 and CDR2: GTSNPN and SVGIG (reference sequence). CDR3 protein: CAWSVPQETQYF.

The J gene is TRBJ2-3, the V gene TRBV29-1; TCRdb indicates TRBD1, and absent DNA this call remains unverified. CDR1 and CDR2 from the germline V gene are SQVTM and ANQGSEA. This CDR3 is built from 13 residues. CDR3 amino acids: CSVASGGTDTQYF.

The chain uses TRBV5-1 and TRBJ2-1. Germline CDR1 is SGHRS and CDR2 is YFSETQ. The CDR3 runs 14 residues. The CDR3 region is CASSFSLPNNEQFF.

J is TRBJ2-1 and V is TRBV20-1; TCRdb reports TRBD2, a call that lacks DNA to check it against. The V gene's germline CDR1 is DFQATT and CDR2 SNEGSKA (reference sequence). The CDR3 consists of 17 residues. CDR3 sequence: CSARDWERPRSYNEQFF.

The CDR3: CSVAGGASREQYF. This rearrangement joins TRBV29-1 to TRBJ2-7; the TRBD2 assignment by TCRdb is unverifiable without DNA. There are 13 residues in the CDR3. Germline lookup yields CDR1 SQVTM and CDR2 ANQGSEA.

The chain recombines TRBV20-1 with TRBJ2-7. This CDR3 is 12 amino acids long. Germline assignment: CDR1 DFQATT and CDR2 SNEGSKA (reference sequence). CDR3 protein: CSAYPQPYEQYF.

The chain employs TRBV6-5 and TRBJ1-5; TCRdb outputs TRBD1, but without DNA this stays unchecked. Per the germline V gene, CDR1 is MNHEY and CDR2 is SVGAGI. This CDR3 is built from 15 residues. The CDR3 sequence is CASSYRRQSNQPQHF.

The chain combines TRBV6-1 with TRBJ1-1; TCRdb's D gene call, TRBD1, goes unchecked for lack of DNA. Looked up from germline, CDR1 is MNHNS and CDR2 is SASEGT. This CDR3 contains 15 residues. CDR3: CASSDPGDMDTEAFF.

The CDR3 loop reads CASSIGNQPQHF. V is TRBV19 and J is TRBJ1-5. CDR1 is LNHDA and CDR2 is SQIVND in the germline V gene (reference sequence). The CDR3 has 12 residues.

The chain recombines TRBV4-1 with TRBJ1-5; no DNA is available, so the TRBD1 call from TCRdb remains unchecked. Germline V gene data show CDR1 as MGHRA and CDR2 as YSYEKL. This CDR3 has 15 amino acids. CDR3: CASSQVQGVRQPQHF.

The rearrangement links TRBV12-3 or TRBV12-4 to TRBJ1-2; as DNA is missing, the TRBD1 call by TCRdb cannot be tested. This CDR3 spans 12 amino acids. CDR3 amino acids: CASSGGRYGYTF.

This chain joins TRBV7-2 and TRBJ1-5. CDR3 length: 13 amino acids. Germline lookup yields CDR1 SGHTA and CDR2 FQGNSA. The chain's CDR3 is CASSFGHDQPQHF.

The CDR3 reads CATSDLGTSSSGANVLTF. The chain employs TRBV24-1 and TRBJ2-6; with no DNA, the TCRdb D assignment of TRBD2 cannot be verified. The CDR3 is 18 amino acids. From germline, CDR1 is KGHDR and CDR2 SFDVKD.

CDR3 region: CASSQQGQGLTGELFF. This sequence joins TRBV5-1 and TRBJ2-2; lacking DNA, the TRBD1 call made by TCRdb goes unchecked. Germline loops: CDR1 SGHRS, CDR2 YFSETQ. CDR3 length: 16 residues.

The chain links TRBV9 to TRBJ2-7; TCRdb's D gene call, TRBD1, goes unchecked for lack of DNA. The CDR3 is 15 amino acids. CDR1 is SGDLS and CDR2 is YYNGEE in the germline V gene. The CDR3 sequence is CASSVAGTVPYEQYF.

The chain links TRBV18 to TRBJ1-1. The CDR3 covers 13 residues. Germline values: CDR1 KGHSH, CDR2 LQKENI. The CDR3 is CASSPQESAEAFF.

CDR3 sequence: CASSARTGVSPLHF. J is TRBJ1-6 and V is TRBV9; TCRdb reports TRBD1, a call that lacks DNA to check it against. Germline CDR1 reads SGDLS; CDR2 reads YYNGEE. CDR3 length: 14 residues.

The chain joins TRBV5-1 to TRBJ1-4; the TCRdb D gene call, TRBD1, has no DNA to confirm it. The CDR3 length is 15 residues. Germline assignment: CDR1 SGHRS and CDR2 YFSETQ. This CDR3 reads CASSLGGTADEKLFF.

V is TRBV20-1 and J is TRBJ2-3; checking the TCRdb D call of TRBD2 is not possible without DNA. The length of the CDR3 is 18 residues. Per germline, CDR1 DFQATT and CDR2 SNEGSKA (reference sequence). The CDR3 reads CSARQPGLAGGRGDTQYF.

The chain has TRBV24-1 and TRBJ2-2; absent DNA, TCRdb's TRBD1 call cannot be checked. This CDR3 has 16 residues. Germline V CDR1 and CDR2: KGHDR, SFDVKD. CDR3: CATSGGQGVETGELFF.

The chain employs TRBV7-8 and TRBJ2-3; as DNA is missing, the TRBD2 call by TCRdb cannot be tested. Germline V CDR1 and CDR2: SGHVS, FQNEAQ. The CDR3 is made up of 15 amino acids. CDR3 loop: CASSPTSVGTDTQYF.